This entry lists 15 T cell receptor beta chains sequenced from one sample in a study of patients and donors after allogeneic stem cell transplantation. TCRdb reanalysed the RT-PCR reads using MiXCR and keeps one entry per CDR3 protein. The data show 100,000 to 130,000 distinct CDR3 sequences, around 38% seen once. Sequenced input: blood, either unsorted or a sorted T cell fraction (not recorded which). The receptors were gathered from a human donor who was either an allogeneic HSCT recipient or a stem cell or donor lymphocyte infusion donor (not recorded which). It is not recorded whose cells these are; they may come from a transplant donor.

V and J are TRBV29-1 and TRBJ2-4; 9 positions match TRBD2. Unmatched junction bases numbered 6, after V lost 8 bases and J lost 7 bases. This CDR3 is 12 amino acids long. From germline, CDR1 is SQVTM and CDR2 ANQGSEA. The DNA for the CDR3 is TGCAGCAGTAGGGCGGGAGGGAACATTCAGTACTTC. Translation gives CSSRAGGNIQYF.

J is TRBJ1-5 and V is TRBV7-2, with 8 positions matching TRBD1. This CDR3 region has 18 residues. From germline, CDR1 is SGHTA and CDR2 FQGNSA. V lost 3 bases and J lost 1; bases outside the gene matches: 11. The CDR3 DNA reads as TGTGCCAGCAGCTTGAGGACAGGGCACCCGGGGAGCAATCAGCCCCAGCATTTT. This sequence encodes CASSLRTGHPGSNQPQHF. Supplemented by reference TRBV7-2 and TRBJ1-5, the full variable domain reads GAGVSQSPSNKVTEKGKDVELRCDPISGHTALYWYRQSLGQGLEFLIYFQGNSAPDKSGLPSDRFSAERTGGSVSTLTIQRTQQEDSAVYLCASSLRTGHPGSNQPQHFGDGTRLSIL.

The genes are TRBV4-2 and TRBJ1-5; the match to TRBD1 covers 10 bases. This CDR3 is built from 16 residues. V lost 0 bases and J lost 7; bases outside the gene matches: 6. The germline CDR1 and CDR2 sequences are LGHNA and YNFKEQ. The CDR3 is CASSQDLWTGGQPQHF. Here the CDR3 DNA reads TGTGCCAGCAGCCAAGATTTATGGACAGGGGGGCAGCCCCAGCATTTT.

The rearrangement links TRBV20-1 to TRBJ1-4, with D perhaps TRBD1 (5 bases). Germline assignment: CDR1 DFQATT and CDR2 SNEGSKA (reference sequence). The CDR3 contains 13 residues. V lost 0 bases to trimming and J lost 8 bases, with 10 bases between them. The DNA of the CDR3 is TGCAGTGCTAGAGATGAGGGACGCGAAAAACTGTTTTTT. Translating it yields CSARDEGREKLFF.

This clonotype has a handful of counts. The rearrangement joins TRBV24-1 to TRBJ2-6, with no clear D. Germline CDR1 is KGHDR and CDR2 is SFDVKD. This CDR3 has 15 residues. With 0 bases removed from V and 2 bases from J, the gap between germline ends came to 4 bases. The CDR3 here is CATSDLGTGANVLTF. In DNA, the CDR3 is TGTGCCACCAGTGATTTGGGAACTGGGGCCAACGTCCTGACTTTC.

This clonotype was seen a few times. V usage is TRBV20-1 and J usage is TRBJ1-3; D unclear. In germline, CDR1 is DFQATT, CDR2 SNEGSKA (reference sequence). The V end lost 2 bases, the J end lost 4 bases, and 18 bases lay between the germline ends. This CDR3 has 16 residues. DNA of the CDR3: TGCAGTGCTAGATCGACTCGGGGTACTGGCGGAAACACCATATATTTT. It codes for CSARSTRGTGGNTIYF.

The V call is TRBV2, the J call TRBJ1-1; the match to TRBD1 covers 9 bases. CDR1 and CDR2 (germline): SNHLY, FYNNEI. Trimming removed 10 bases from V and 1 base from J; junction bases left unmatched: 4. The CDR3 spans 13 residues. Written as DNA, the CDR3 is TGTGCCACTCAGGGACAGGGGAACACTGAAGCTTTCTTT. Its translation is CATQGQGNTEAFF.

This chain connects TRBV4-3 to TRBJ2-1; 13 bases map to TRBD2. V lost 1 base and J lost 8; bases outside the gene matches: 5. The germline V gene has CDR1 LGHNA and CDR2 YSLEER. The CDR3 spans 16 residues. CDR3 loop: CASSQGRTSGRDEQFF. CDR3 coding DNA: TGCGCCAGCAGCCAAGGGAGGACTAGCGGGAGAGATGAGCAGTTCTTC.

The genes are TRBV12-3 or TRBV12-4 and TRBJ1-1, with 7 bases fitting TRBD1. This CDR3 spans 14 amino acids. V dropped 8 bases and J dropped 1; count of bases not matched to a gene: 7. This CDR3 reads CASHYRGGNTEAFF. The CDR3 DNA reads as TGTGCCAGCCACTACAGGGGAGGGAACACTGAAGCTTTCTTT.

The chain recombines TRBV20-1 with TRBJ2-1; 10 bases align to TRBD2. The CDR3 covers 16 residues. J lost 4 bases, V lost 0 bases, and 6 bases had no gene match. The V gene's germline CDR1 is DFQATT and CDR2 SNEGSKA (reference sequence). This chain's CDR3 is CSARDQVAGGYNEQFF. CDR3 nucleotides: TGCAGTGCTAGAGATCAAGTAGCGGGAGGATACAATGAGCAGTTCTTC.

At least ten counts were recorded for this clonotype. This chain connects TRBV4-2 to TRBJ1-5; 7 bases map to TRBD1. Germline trimming cut 1 base from V and 3 bases from J; bases unmatched to any gene: 3. CDR3 length equals 15 residues. The germline CDR1 and CDR2 sequences are LGHNA and YNFKEQ. CDR3 amino acids: CASSQVDRDNQPQHF. CDR3 nucleotides: TGTGCCAGCAGCCAAGTCGACAGGGACAATCAGCCCCAGCATTTT.

V and J are TRBV18 and TRBJ1-4, with a tentative D call TRBD1 (6 bases). Germline CDR1 is KGHSH and CDR2 is LQKENI. Deletions cut 0 bases from V and 2 bases from J, with 16 bases between. The CDR3 is made up of 18 amino acids. CDR3 coding DNA: TGTGCCAGCTCACCACCACAACAGGGAAGTAGGACTAATGAAAAACTGTTTTTT. Its translation: CASSPPQQGSRTNEKLFF.

This chain joins TRBV20-1 and TRBJ1-6; TRBD1 might be the D (5 bases). Germline V gene lookup returns CDR1 DFQATT and CDR2 SNEGSKA (reference sequence). Trimming removed 7 bases from V and 12 bases from J, with 16 bases in between. The CDR3 length is 12 residues. Here the CDR3 DNA reads TGCAGTGTACGCGGGGCCCTGGGACCCCTCCACTTT. It is translated as CSVRGALGPLHF.

The chain has TRBV27 and TRBJ2-3; 7 nucleotides align to TRBD2. The germline CDR1 and CDR2 sequences are MNHEY and SMNVEV (reference sequence). This CDR3 spans 14 amino acids. V shed 5 bases and J 10 bases; nucleotides not matched to a gene: 12. The CDR3 DNA sequence: TGTGCCAGCAGTGTCAATGGGGCGGGAGAGGCGCAGTATTTT. Translation: CASSVNGAGEAQYF.

V is TRBV18 and J is TRBJ2-7, with a possible D match to TRBD1 (6 bases). CDR3 length equals 13 residues. Germline assignment: CDR1 KGHSH and CDR2 LQKENI. The V end lost 3 bases, the J end lost 5 bases, and 11 bases lay between the germline ends. CDR3 in amino acids: CASSPGHSNEQYF. The DNA of the CDR3 is TGTGCCAGCTCACCGGGACACTCTAACGAGCAGTACTTC. Together with reference TRBV18 and TRBJ2-7, the CDR3 gives the full variable domain: NAGVMQNPRHLVRRRGQEARLRCSPMKGHSHVYWYRQLPEEGLKFMVYLQKENIIDESGMPKERFSAEFPKEGPSILRIQQVVRGDSAAYFCASSPGHSNEQYFGPGTRLTVT.